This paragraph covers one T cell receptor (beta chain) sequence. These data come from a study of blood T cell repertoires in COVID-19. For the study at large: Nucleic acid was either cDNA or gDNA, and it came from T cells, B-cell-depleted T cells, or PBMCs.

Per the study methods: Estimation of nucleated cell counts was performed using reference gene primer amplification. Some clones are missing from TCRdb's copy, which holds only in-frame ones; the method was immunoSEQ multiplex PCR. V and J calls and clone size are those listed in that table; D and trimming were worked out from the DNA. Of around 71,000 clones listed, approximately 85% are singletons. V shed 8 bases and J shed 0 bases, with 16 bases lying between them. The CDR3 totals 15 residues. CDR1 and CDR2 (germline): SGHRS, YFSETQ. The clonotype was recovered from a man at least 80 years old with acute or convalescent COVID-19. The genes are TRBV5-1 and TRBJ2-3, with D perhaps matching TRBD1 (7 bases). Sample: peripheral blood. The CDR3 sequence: CASLRGETSTDTQYF. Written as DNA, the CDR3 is TGCGCCAGTCTCAGGGGGGAGACTAGCACAGATACGCAGTATTTT.